This passage covers 20 T cell receptor beta chains from one sample sequenced in a study of blood T cell repertoires in COVID-19. Libraries were prepared by immunoSEQ multiplex PCR; TCRdb keeps only in-frame clonotypes and omits some of them. The repertoire holds around 170,000 clones, with roughly 87% as singletons. The sequenced material came from PBMCs or T cells enriched from blood (not recorded which). The receptor set was obtained from a woman in her fifties or sixties who had recovered from COVID-19.

The V gene is TRBV7-2, the J gene TRBJ2-2, with D possibly matching TRBD2 (6 bases). V was shortened by 6 bases and J by 6 bases, with 11 bases between the two germline ends. The CDR3 is 13 amino acids. Germline V gene data show CDR1 as SGHTA and CDR2 as FQGNSA. CDR3: CASRVAEAGELFF. For the CDR3, the DNA is TGTGCCAGCAGGGTAGCGGAGGCCGGGGAGCTGTTTTTT.

This rearrangement joins TRBV4-1 to TRBJ2-2; D not resolved. The CDR3 has 15 residues. Germline V gene lookup returns CDR1 MGHRA and CDR2 YSYEKL. V lost 1 base and J lost 4, with 10 bases in between. Here the CDR3 reads CASSQVGLSTGELFF. CDR3 sequence (DNA): TGCGCCAGCAGCCAAGTCGGGTTGAGCACCGGGGAGCTGTTTTTT.

The rearrangement links TRBV2 to TRBJ2-3; D call uncertain. V was pared by 8 bases and J by 3 bases, with 6 bases between. Germline CDR1 is SNHLY and CDR2 is FYNNEI. The CDR3 runs to 11 residues. The CDR3 nucleotides read TGTGCCAGCGGCTTTACAGATACGCAGTATTTT. Translated: CASGFTDTQYF.

This chain links TRBV7-8 with TRBJ2-3; 10 bases are a match to TRBD1. Germline loops: CDR1 SGHVS, CDR2 FQNEAQ. V trimming: 5 bases; J trimming: 5 bases; junction bases outside the gene matches: 4. This CDR3 comprises 14 residues. CDR3 amino acids: CASSRQGAIDTQYF. CDR3 sequence (DNA): TGTGCCAGCAGCCGACAGGGGGCGATAGATACGCAGTATTTT.

Details on this clone: Other DNA sequences of this sample code for an identical CDR3. The chain employs TRBV4-3 and TRBJ2-1; 14 nucleotides agree with TRBD2. V lost 3 bases to trimming and J lost 4 bases; unmatched junction nucleotides: 2. The CDR3 covers 16 residues. CDR1 is LGHNA and CDR2 is YSLEER in the germline V gene. CDR3 residues: CASSQGTSGSYNEQFF. In DNA, the CDR3 is TGCGCCAGCAGCCAGGGGACTAGCGGGAGTTACAATGAGCAGTTCTTC.

This chain joins TRBV12-5 and TRBJ2-2, with 10 nucleotides matching TRBD2. The V gene's germline CDR1 is LGHNT and CDR2 FRNRAP. This CDR3 has 18 residues. Trimming cost V 0 bases and J 3 bases; bases outside gene matches: 7. The CDR3 coding sequence is TGTGCTAGTGGTTTGGTACGAGCGGGAGGGCCGGACACCGGGGAGCTGTTTTTT. Its protein product is CASGLVRAGGPDTGELFF. The whole variable domain, remainder taken from reference TRBV12-5 and TRBJ2-2, is DARVTQTPRHKVTEMGQEVTMRCQPILGHNTVFWYRQTMMQGLELLAYFRNRAPLDDSGMPKDRFSAEMPDATLATLKIQPSEPRDSAVYFCASGLVRAGGPDTGELFFGEGSRLTVL.

The chain joins TRBV7-9 to TRBJ2-7; TRBD1 agrees at 7 bases. Germline CDR1 SEHNR, CDR2 FQNEAQ (reference sequence). The CDR3 is 13 amino acids. With 5 bases clipped from V and 5 bases from J, the junction kept 6 bases outside the gene matches. CDR3 nucleotide sequence: TGTGCCAGCAGCCTGACAGGGACCCACGAGCAGTACTTC. Protein sequence: CASSLTGTHEQYF.

This sequence joins TRBV5-1 and TRBJ2-3; 8 bases fit TRBD1. The CDR3 has 15 amino acids. The trim removed 5 bases at V and 1 base at J, leaving 6 bases unmatched. Germline V gene sequence: CDR1 SGHRS, CDR2 YFSETQ. CDR3: CASRRQGSGTDTQYF. The CDR3, as DNA: TGCGCCAGCAGGCGACAGGGGAGTGGCACAGATACGCAGTATTTT.

In nucleotides, the CDR3 is TGTGCCAGCAGGCAGGACAGGGGGGGAAACACCATATATTTT. Its protein is CASRQDRGGNTIYF. The V call is TRBV7-2, the J call TRBJ1-3, with 10 bases fitting TRBD1. The CDR3 loop spans 14 amino acids. Germline V gives CDR1 SGHTA, CDR2 FQGNSA. The trim removed 6 bases at V and 4 bases at J, leaving 3 bases unmatched.

The J gene is TRBJ2-1, the V gene TRBV29-1; 13 nucleotides match TRBD2. The germline V gene has CDR1 SQVTM and CDR2 ANQGSEA. After removal of 7 bases from V and 3 bases from J, the junction contained 6 bases not matched to a gene. The CDR3 consists of 15 residues. The CDR3: CSAGLAGDFYNEQFF. The CDR3 DNA follows: TGCAGCGCAGGACTAGCGGGAGATTTCTACAATGAGCAGTTCTTC.

This chain joins TRBV4-2 and TRBJ1-6; possible D gene TRBD1, 5 bases. V was clipped by 0 bases and J by 10 bases, with 16 bases between them. The CDR3 covers 16 residues. Germline V lookup: CDR1 LGHNA, CDR2 YNFKEQ. This chain's CDR3 is CASSQDPSGGGSPLHF. DNA of the CDR3: TGTGCCAGCAGCCAAGACCCCTCGGGGGGAGGGTCACCCCTCCACTTT.

This chain connects TRBV7-6 to TRBJ2-1, with TRBD2 matching over 7 bases. V dropped 2 bases and J dropped 4; count of bases not matched to a gene: 5. The germline gives CDR1 SGHVS, CDR2 FNYEAQ. The CDR3 is 15 residues long. The CDR3 sequence: CASSLSSGNYNEQFF. The CDR3 region has the DNA TGTGCCAGCAGCTTATCTAGCGGAAATTACAATGAGCAGTTCTTC.

The chain joins TRBV19 to TRBJ2-4, with TRBD2 matching 8 bases. The V gene end was trimmed by 4 bases and the J gene end by 6 bases; junction bases not matched to a gene: 8. The CDR3 length is 15 residues. Germline loops: CDR1 LNHDA, CDR2 SQIVND (reference sequence). CDR3 protein: CASSTPAGEGNIQYF. The CDR3 region has the DNA TGTGCCAGTAGTACCCCAGCGGGAGAGGGAAACATTCAGTACTTC.

The chain carries TRBV28 and TRBJ2-1; 9 bases line up with TRBD1. J was trimmed by 7 bases and V by 3 bases; bases with no gene match: 4. The CDR3 is 14 residues long. Looked up from germline, CDR1 is MDHEN and CDR2 is SYDVKM. The CDR3 bases are TGTGCCAGCAGTTTGAGGGACAGGGTAAATGAGCAGTTCTTC. This codes for CASSLRDRVNEQFF.

With regard to this clone: A read error may account for a junction end that differs from germline. The chain is built from TRBV28 and TRBJ1-5; D not resolved. Germline V gives CDR1 MDHEN, CDR2 SYDVKM. The CDR3 extends over 10 amino acids. The CDR3 loop reads CASSSGELSF. DNA for the CDR3: TGTGCCAGCAGTTCGGGAGAACTCTCCTTT.

The chain uses TRBV28 and TRBJ1-5; 8 bases agree with TRBD1. The CDR3 length is 16 residues. The germline V gene encodes CDR1 MDHEN and CDR2 SYDVKM. With 3 bases clipped from V and 2 bases from J, the junction kept 6 bases outside the gene matches. This chain's CDR3 is CASSLSRGRGNQPQHF. Written as DNA, the CDR3 is TGTGCCAGCAGTTTGTCCAGGGGGCGCGGCAATCAGCCCCAGCATTTT.

The chain employs TRBV18 and TRBJ2-1; D unclear. The germline gives CDR1 KGHSH, CDR2 LQKENI. The CDR3 consists of 14 residues. The V end was cut by 2 bases, the J end by 0 bases, with 5 bases between. The CDR3 region has the DNA TGTGCCAGCTCACCAGCCTACTCCTACAATGAGCAGTTCTTC. Amino acid sequence: CASSPAYSYNEQFF.

This clone was recorded only once. The chain carries TRBV6-6 and TRBJ1-4, with no clear D. V lost 3 bases to trimming and J lost 4 bases, with 9 bases between them. Germline V gene sequence: CDR1 MNHNY, CDR2 SVGAGI (reference sequence). This CDR3 region has 14 residues. CDR3 sequence (DNA): TGTGCCAGCAGTTATGGAGGGTTTAATGAAAAACTGTTTTTT. As protein: CASSYGGFNEKLFF.

This rearrangement joins TRBV27 to TRBJ2-1, with D tentatively TRBD2 (5 bases). In germline, CDR1 is MNHEY, CDR2 SMNVEV (reference sequence). The CDR3 has 16 amino acids. Trimming took 5 bases from V and 0 from J, leaving 14 bases between them. CDR3 DNA: TGTGCCAGCAGTGGCGGGCTTCTTAGCTCCTACAATGAGCAGTTCTTC. This sequence encodes CASSGGLLSSYNEQFF.

This clone occurred once. The J gene is TRBJ1-4, the V gene TRBV30; TRBD1 might be the D (5 bases). Trimming pared 3 bases from V and 6 bases from J, leaving 14 bases between. Germline-derived CDR1 and CDR2 are GTSNPN and SVGIG (reference sequence). The CDR3 is made up of 14 amino acids. CDR3 sequence reads: CAWRPRGGDEKLFF. CDR3 DNA: TGTGCCTGGAGGCCCCGGGGGGGGGATGAAAAACTGTTTTTT.